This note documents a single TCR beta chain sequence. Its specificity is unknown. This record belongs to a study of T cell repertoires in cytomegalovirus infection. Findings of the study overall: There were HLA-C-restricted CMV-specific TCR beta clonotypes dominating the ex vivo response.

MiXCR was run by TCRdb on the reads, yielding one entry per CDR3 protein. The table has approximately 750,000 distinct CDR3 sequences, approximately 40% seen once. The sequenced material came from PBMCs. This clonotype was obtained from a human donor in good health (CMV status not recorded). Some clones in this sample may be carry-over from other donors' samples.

CDR3 residues: CASSETIGQGGLETQYF. In nucleotides, the CDR3 is TGTGCCAGCAGTGAGACCATCGGACAGGGGGGTCTGGAGACCCAGTACTTC. V gene TRBV6-6 combines with J gene TRBJ2-5, with TRBD1 identical over 10 bases. Germline V lookup: CDR1 MNHNY, CDR2 SVGAGI (reference sequence). The trim removed 5 bases at V and 5 bases at J, leaving 14 bases unmatched. CDR3 size: 17 residues.